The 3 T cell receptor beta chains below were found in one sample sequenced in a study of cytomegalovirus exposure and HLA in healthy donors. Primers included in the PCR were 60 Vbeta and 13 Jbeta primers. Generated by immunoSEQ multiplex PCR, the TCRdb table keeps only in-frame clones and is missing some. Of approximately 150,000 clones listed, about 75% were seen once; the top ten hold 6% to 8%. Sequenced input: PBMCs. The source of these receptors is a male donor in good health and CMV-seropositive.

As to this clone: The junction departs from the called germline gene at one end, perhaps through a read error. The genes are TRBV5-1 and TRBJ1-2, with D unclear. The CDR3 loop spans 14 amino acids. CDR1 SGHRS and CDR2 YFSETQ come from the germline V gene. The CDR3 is CASSSDGVNHGYTF. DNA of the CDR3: TGCGCCAGCAGCTCCGACGGGGTTAACCATGGCTACACCTTC.

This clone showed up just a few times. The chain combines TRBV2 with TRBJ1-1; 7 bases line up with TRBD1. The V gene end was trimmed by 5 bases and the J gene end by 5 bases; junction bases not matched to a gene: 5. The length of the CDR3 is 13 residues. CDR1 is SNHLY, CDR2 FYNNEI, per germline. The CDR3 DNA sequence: TGTGCCAGCAGTTTACAGGGGTATACTGAAGCTTTCTTT. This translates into CASSLQGYTEAFF. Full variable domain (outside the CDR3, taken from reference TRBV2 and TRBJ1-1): EPEVTQTPSHQVTQMGQEVILRCVPISNHLYFYWYRQILGQKVEFLVSFYNNEISEKSEIFDDQFSVERPDGSNFTLKIRSTKLEDSAMYFCASSLQGYTEAFFGQGTRLTVV.

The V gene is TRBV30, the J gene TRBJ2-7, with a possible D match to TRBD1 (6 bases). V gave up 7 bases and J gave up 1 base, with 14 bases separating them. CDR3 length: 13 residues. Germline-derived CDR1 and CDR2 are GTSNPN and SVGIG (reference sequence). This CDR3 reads CASRRGRSYEQYF. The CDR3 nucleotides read TGTGCCTCACGCAGGGGTAGGTCCTACGAGCAGTACTTC.